This T cell receptor beta chain was recorded in a study of shared clonotypes between healthy human individuals. An assay was performed, and its level was deep. This table comes from immunoSEQ multiplex PCR, and its TCRdb copy is limited to in-frame clones, with some not included. The repertoire holds around 500,000 clones, 79% seen once, with roughly an eighth in the top ten. Comment on this clone: Antigen unknown.

Study-wide findings and caveats: Expectations were that clonotype sharing among donors would be affected by sequencing depth. Represented diversity, genetic and exposure-history alike, was limited by few donors.

The TCR comes from a woman aged 35 to 49 in good health. Some clones in this sample may be carry-over from other donors' samples. The sequenced sample consisted of PBMCs.

DNA for the CDR3: TGTGCCAGCAGCTTGTGTAGGGACTGTGAAGCTTTCTTT. Amino acid sequence: CASSLCRDCEAFF. This rearrangement joins TRBV11-3 to TRBJ1-1; tentatively, D is TRBD1 (5 bases). The germline CDR1 and CDR2 sequences are SGHNT and YENEEA. V lost 3 bases and J lost 7, with 12 bases in between. The CDR3 covers 13 residues.